This T cell receptor (beta chain) was sequenced in a study of monozygotic twins with inflammatory bowel disease. The CDR3 extends over 14 amino acids. Germline lookup yields CDR1 SGHRS and CDR2 YFSETQ. Study results and caveats: Any single strong signal or clonotype tied to IBD lacked support.

Regarding this clonotype: Its matching antigen is unknown.

TCRdb re-analyzed the 5' RACE reads; it lists each CDR3 protein once, without DNA. The repertoire table contains 93,000 or so distinct CDR3 sequences. The chain uses TRBV5-1 and TRBJ1-6. This TCR was sampled from a human donor with ulcerative colitis or Crohn's disease, or a healthy co-twin of an affected twin (not recorded which). The specimen sequenced was blood. This chain's CDR3 is CASSWDRANSPLHF.